The sequence of this TCR beta chain was determined in a study of T-cell reconstitution after alpha-beta-depleted transplantation in children (dated by TCRdb to 2016 to 2018). In the study overall: The study quantitatively tracked T-cell immune reconstitution after TCRalphabeta/CD19-depleted allogeneic hematopoietic cell transplantation in children using TCR repertoire profiling. Summary of the overall study and its limitations: Over subsequent months, a decline in hyperexpanded clone frequencies was noted, and after one year, T-cell counts and TCRbeta diversity were mostly ascribed to newly produced T cells. The apparently early alphabetaT-cell count recovery about two months after transplant was reportedly dependent on only several hundred rapidly expanded clones derived from non-depleted graft cells. In some patients, the high TCRbeta diversity seen at day 60 was put down to recipient T cells and intrathymic progenitors that had survived conditioning.

The CDR3 goes from the cysteine to the phenylalanine over 12 residues. The sequence is cut down to CDR3 DNA, 36 bases in frame from base 1. V sheds 7 bases and J sheds 5 bases, leaving 11 bases between their ends. The library was prepared using PCR. Sequencing instrument: Illumina HiSeq 2500. TCR library preparation used molecular barcoding, with unique molecular identifiers applied to normalize quantification of the TCRbeta repertoire. The public sequencing data were trimmed at Q25 with fastp and processed into clonotypes with MiXCR by TCRdb, which kept only in-frame beta chains. Rows with one shared CDR3 protein collapse into an entry with the most common genes and DNA. A total of about 580,000 distinct CDR3 sequences appear in this sample, 25% to 30% of them only once. Just over 35% of the sample goes to the ten largest clones. The meaning of the sample's treatment or condition label: allogeneic hematopoietic cell transplantation with graft depleted of TCRalphabeta T cells and CD19 B cells. Transplant recipients were children who received TCRalphabeta/CD19-depleted allogeneic hematopoietic cell grafts.

This clonotype was seen only a few times. This receptor's antigen is unknown. No clone much larger than this one lies a single base away; base qualities are absent. The sequence is built from TRBV12-3 or TRBV12-4 and TRBJ1-1, with a tentative D gene TRBD1 over 6 matching bases. The clonotype originates from a boy under two years old with Wiskott-Aldrich syndrome, due to receive a stem cell transplant. Source: PBMCs, taken before TCRalphabeta/CD19-depleted stem cell transplant. CDR3 loop: CASNAGETEAFF. In nucleotides, the sequence is TGTGCCAGCAATGCAGGGGAGACTGAAGCTTTCTTT.